The T cell receptor (beta chain) under discussion was sequenced for a study of response to subunit inactivated influenza vaccine. This clonotype was recorded only once. The CDR3 covers 17 residues. Germline-derived CDR1 and CDR2 are LGHNA and YSLEER. Unmatched junction bases numbered 6, after V lost 1 base and J lost 3 bases. TCRdb itself ran the RT-PCR reads through MiXCR, one entry per CDR3 protein. The sample lists over 300,000 distinct CDR3 sequences, 21% seen once, with roughly 10% in the top ten. The sequencing here drew on PBMCs from blood, taken about 20 months after vaccination. The chain has TRBV4-3 and TRBJ2-3; 11 bases agree with TRBD2. The TCR was taken from a man aged 50-75 years who received an inactivated influenza vaccine. The CDR3 DNA sequence: TGCGCCAGCAGCCAAGGAGCACTAGCGGGAGCGACAGATACGCAGTATTTT. Amino acids: CASSQGALAGATDTQYF.